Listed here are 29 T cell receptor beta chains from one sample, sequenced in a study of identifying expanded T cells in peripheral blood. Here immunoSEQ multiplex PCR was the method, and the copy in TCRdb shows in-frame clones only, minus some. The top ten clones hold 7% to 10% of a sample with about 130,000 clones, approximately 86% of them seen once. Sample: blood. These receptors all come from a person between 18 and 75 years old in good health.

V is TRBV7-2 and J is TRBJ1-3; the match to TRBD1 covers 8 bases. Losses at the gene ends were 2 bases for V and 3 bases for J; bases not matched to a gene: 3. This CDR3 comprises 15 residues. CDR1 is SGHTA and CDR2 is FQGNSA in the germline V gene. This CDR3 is CASSLQGANGNTIYF. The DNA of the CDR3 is TGTGCCAGCAGCTTACAGGGGGCGAATGGAAACACCATATATTTT. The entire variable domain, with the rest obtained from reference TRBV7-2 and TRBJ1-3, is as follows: GAGVSQSPSNKVTEKGKDVELRCDPISGHTALYWYRQSLGQGLEFLIYFQGNSAPDKSGLPSDRFSAERTGGSVSTLTIQRTQQEDSAVYLCASSLQGANGNTIYFGEGSWLTVV.

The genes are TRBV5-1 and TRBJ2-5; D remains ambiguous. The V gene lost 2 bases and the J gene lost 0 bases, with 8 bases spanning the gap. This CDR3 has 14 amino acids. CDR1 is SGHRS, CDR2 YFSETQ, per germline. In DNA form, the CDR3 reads TGCGCCAGCAGCTTTCTACAGTACCAAGAGACCCAGTACTTC. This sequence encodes CASSFLQYQETQYF.

Written as DNA, the CDR3 is TGTGCCAGAAGCCCTAGTGCGGACGGCCCCTACGAGCAGTACTTC. Translation gives CARSPSADGPYEQYF. V is TRBV7-5 and J is TRBJ2-7. TRBV7-5 is classified as a pseudogene. The CDR3 has 15 residues.

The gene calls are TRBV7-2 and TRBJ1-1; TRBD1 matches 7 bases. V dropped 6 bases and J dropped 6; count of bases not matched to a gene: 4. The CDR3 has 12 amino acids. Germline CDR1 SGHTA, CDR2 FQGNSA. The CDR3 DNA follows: TGTGCCAGCAGGACAGACAGGGCTGAAGCTTTCTTT. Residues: CASRTDRAEAFF.

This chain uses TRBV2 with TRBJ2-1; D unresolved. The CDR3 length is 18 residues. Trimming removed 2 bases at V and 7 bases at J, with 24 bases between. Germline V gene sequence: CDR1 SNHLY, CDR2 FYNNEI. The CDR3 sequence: CASSENAEIMRPINEQFF. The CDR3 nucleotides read TGTGCCAGCAGTGAAAATGCAGAAATTATGCGACCAATTAATGAGCAGTTCTTC.

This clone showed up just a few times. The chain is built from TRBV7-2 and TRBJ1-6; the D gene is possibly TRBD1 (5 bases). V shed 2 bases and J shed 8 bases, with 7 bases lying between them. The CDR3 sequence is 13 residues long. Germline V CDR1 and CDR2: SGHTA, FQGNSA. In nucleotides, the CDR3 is TGTGCCAGCAGCTTATCGGGGGATTCACCCCTCCACTTT. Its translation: CASSLSGDSPLHF. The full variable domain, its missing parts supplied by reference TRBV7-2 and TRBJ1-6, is GAGVSQSPSNKVTEKGKDVELRCDPISGHTALYWYRQSLGQGLEFLIYFQGNSAPDKSGLPSDRFSAERTGGSVSTLTIQRTQQEDSAVYLCASSLSGDSPLHFGNGTRLTVT.

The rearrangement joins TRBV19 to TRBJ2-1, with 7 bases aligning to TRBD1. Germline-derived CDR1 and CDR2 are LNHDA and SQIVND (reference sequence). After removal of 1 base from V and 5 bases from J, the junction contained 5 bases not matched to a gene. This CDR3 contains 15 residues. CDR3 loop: CASSIVGTANNEQFF. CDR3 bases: TGTGCCAGTAGTATAGTAGGGACAGCCAACAATGAGCAGTTCTTC.

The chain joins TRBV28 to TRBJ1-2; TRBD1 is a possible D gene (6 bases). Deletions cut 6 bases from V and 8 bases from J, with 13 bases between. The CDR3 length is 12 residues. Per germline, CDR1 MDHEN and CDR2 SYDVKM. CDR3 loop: CASSKQGRGYTF. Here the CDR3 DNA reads TGTGCCAGCAGCAAACAGGGCAGGGGCTACACCTTC.

The DNA of the CDR3 is TGTGCCAGCAGCTCACAGGGCCCTGTAGGGGCCAACGTCCTGACTTTC. This gives the protein CASSSQGPVGANVLTF. The V call is TRBV11-2, the J call TRBJ2-6; TRBD1 might be the D (6 bases). Trimming cost V 4 bases and J 4 bases, with 14 bases left between them. Looked up from germline, CDR1 is SGHAT and CDR2 is FQNNGV. The CDR3 has 16 residues.

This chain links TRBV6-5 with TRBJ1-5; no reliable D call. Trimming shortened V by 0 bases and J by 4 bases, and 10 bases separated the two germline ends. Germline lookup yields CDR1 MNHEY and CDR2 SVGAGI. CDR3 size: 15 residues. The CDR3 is CASSYSAGSNQPQHF. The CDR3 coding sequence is TGTGCCAGCAGTTACTCCGCTGGCAGTAATCAGCCCCAGCATTTT.

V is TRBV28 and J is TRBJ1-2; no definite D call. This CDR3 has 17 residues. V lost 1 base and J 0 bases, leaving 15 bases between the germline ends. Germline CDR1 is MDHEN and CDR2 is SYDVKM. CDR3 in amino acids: CASSLYRQGGANYGYTF. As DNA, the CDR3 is TGTGCCAGCAGTTTATATAGACAAGGCGGAGCTAACTATGGCTACACCTTC.

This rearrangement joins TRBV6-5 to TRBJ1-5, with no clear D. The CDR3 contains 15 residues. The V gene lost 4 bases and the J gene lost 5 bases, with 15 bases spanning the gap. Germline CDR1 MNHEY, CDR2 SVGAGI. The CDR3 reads CASSSPSDADQPQHF. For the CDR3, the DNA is TGTGCCAGCAGTTCGCCTTCGGACGCCGATCAGCCCCAGCATTTT.

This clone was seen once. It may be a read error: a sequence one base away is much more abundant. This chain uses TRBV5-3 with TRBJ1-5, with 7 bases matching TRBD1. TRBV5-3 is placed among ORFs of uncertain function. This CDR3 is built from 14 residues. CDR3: CASSSTGTNQPQHF. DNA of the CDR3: TGTGCCAGCAGCTCGACAGGGACCAATCAGCCCCAGCATTTT.

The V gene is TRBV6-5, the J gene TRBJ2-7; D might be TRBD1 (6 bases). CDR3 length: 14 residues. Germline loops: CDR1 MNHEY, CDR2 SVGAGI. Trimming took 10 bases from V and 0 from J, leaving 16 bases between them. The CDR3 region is CATRPGHSSYEQYF. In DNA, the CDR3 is TGTGCCACCCGACCGGGACATAGCTCCTACGAGCAGTACTTC.

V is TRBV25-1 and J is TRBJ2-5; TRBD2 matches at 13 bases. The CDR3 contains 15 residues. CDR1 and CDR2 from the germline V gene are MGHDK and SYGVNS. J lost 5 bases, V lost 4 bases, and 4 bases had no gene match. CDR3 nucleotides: TGTGCCAGCAGTGGCGGGACTAGCGGGGCGGAGACCCAGTACTTC. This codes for CASSGGTSGAETQYF.

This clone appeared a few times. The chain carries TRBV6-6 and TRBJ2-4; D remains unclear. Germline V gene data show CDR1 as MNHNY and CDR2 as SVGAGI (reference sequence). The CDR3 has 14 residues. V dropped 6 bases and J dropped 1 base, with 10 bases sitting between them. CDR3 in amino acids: CASSPEWAKNIQYF. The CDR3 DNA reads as TGTGCCAGCAGCCCGGAGTGGGCCAAAAACATTCAGTACTTC.

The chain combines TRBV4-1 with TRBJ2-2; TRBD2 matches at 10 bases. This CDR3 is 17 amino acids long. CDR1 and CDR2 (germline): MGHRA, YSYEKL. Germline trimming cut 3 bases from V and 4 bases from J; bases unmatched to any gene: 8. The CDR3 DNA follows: TGCGCCAGCAGCCAGACTCCTCTAGCGGGGGCCACCGGGGAGCTGTTTTTT. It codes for CASSQTPLAGATGELFF.

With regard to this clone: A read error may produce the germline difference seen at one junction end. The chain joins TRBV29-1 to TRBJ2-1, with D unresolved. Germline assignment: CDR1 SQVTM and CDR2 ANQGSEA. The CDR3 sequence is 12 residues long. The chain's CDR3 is CSVEGRYNEQFF. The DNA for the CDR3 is TGCAGCGTCGAAGGACGGTACAATGAGCAGTTCTTC.

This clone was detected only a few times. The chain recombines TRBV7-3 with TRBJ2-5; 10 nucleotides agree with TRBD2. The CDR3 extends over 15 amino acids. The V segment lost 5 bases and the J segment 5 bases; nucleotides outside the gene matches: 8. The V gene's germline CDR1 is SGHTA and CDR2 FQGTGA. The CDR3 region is CASSLSGGALETQYF. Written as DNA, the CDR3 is TGTGCCAGCAGCCTCAGCGGGGGGGCCTTGGAGACCCAGTACTTC.

CDR3 sequence: CASSPSGQGKETQYF. The CDR3 DNA reads as TGTGCCAGTAGTCCCTCTGGACAGGGGAAGGAGACCCAGTACTTC. The genes are TRBV19 and TRBJ2-5; 9 nucleotides agree with TRBD1. V dropped 5 bases and J dropped 5; count of bases not matched to a gene: 9. The CDR3 sequence is 15 residues long. CDR1 is LNHDA, CDR2 SQIVND, per germline (reference sequence). Complete variable domain (other parts from reference TRBV19 and TRBJ2-5): DGGITQSPKYLFRKEGQNVTLSCEQNLNHDAMYWYRQDPGQGLRLIYYSQIVNDFQKGDIAEGYSVSREKKESFPLTVTSAQKNPTAFYLCASSPSGQGKETQYFGPGTRLLVL.

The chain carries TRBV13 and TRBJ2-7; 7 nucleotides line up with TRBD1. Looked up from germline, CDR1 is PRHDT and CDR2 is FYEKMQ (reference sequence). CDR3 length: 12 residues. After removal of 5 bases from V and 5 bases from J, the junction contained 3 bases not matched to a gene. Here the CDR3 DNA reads TGTGCCAGCAGCGGCGACAGGGACGAGCAGTACTTC. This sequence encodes CASSGDRDEQYF.

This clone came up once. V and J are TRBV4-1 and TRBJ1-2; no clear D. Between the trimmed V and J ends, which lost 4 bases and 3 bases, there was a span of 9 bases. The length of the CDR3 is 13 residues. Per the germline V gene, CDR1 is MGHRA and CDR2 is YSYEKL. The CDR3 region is CASSPYGDYGYTF. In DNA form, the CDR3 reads TGCGCCAGCAGCCCGTATGGGGACTATGGCTACACCTTC.

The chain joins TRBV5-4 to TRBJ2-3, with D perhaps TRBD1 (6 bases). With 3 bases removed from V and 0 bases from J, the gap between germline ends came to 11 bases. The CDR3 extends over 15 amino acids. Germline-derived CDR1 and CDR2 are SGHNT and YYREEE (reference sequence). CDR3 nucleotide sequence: TGTGCCAGCAGCTGGGGGCGCGGGAGCACAGATACGCAGTATTTT. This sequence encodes CASSWGRGSTDTQYF.

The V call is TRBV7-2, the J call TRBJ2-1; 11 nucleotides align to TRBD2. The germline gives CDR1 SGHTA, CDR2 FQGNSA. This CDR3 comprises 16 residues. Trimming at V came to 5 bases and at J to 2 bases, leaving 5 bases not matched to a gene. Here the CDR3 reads CASSLYSGGAYNEQFF. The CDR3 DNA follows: TGTGCCAGCAGCCTCTATAGCGGGGGGGCCTACAATGAGCAGTTCTTC.

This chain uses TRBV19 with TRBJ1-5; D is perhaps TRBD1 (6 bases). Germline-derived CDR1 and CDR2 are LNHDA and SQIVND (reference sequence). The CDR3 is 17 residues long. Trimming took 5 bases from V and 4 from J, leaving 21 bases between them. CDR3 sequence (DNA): TGTGCCAGTAGTCCCCTCCCCTCGGACAGAAGGAATCAGCCCCAGCATTTT. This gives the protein CASSPLPSDRRNQPQHF. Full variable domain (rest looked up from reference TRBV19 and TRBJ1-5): DGGITQSPKYLFRKEGQNVTLSCEQNLNHDAMYWYRQDPGQGLRLIYYSQIVNDFQKGDIAEGYSVSREKKESFPLTVTSAQKNPTAFYLCASSPLPSDRRNQPQHFGDGTRLSIL.

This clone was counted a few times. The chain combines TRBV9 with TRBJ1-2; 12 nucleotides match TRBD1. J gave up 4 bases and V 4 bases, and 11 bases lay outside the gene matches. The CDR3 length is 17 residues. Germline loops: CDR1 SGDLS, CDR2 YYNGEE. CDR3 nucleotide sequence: TGTGCCAGCAGCCCCGATCCGGGACAGGGGGCTTCCTATGGCTACACCTTC. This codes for CASSPDPGQGASYGYTF.

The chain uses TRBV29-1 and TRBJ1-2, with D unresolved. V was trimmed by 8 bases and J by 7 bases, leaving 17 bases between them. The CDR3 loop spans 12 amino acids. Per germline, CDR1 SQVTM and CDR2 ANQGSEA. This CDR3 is CSSVAAGGGYTF. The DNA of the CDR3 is TGCAGCTCCGTCGCTGCCGGTGGTGGCTACACCTTC.

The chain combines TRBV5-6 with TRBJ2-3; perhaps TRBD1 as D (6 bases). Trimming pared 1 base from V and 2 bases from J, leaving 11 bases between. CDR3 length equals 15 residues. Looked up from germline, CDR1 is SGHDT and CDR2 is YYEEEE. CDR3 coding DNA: TGTGCCAGCAGCTTGACCGGACAGACCACAGATACGCAGTATTTT. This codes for CASSLTGQTTDTQYF.

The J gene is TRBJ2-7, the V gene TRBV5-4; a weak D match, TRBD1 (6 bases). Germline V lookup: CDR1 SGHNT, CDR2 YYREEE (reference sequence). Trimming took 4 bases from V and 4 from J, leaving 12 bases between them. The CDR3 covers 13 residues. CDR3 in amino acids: CASSLKDRYEQYF. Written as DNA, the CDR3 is TGTGCCAGCAGCCTAAAGGACAGATACGAGCAGTACTTC.